The 21 T cell receptor beta chains in this list originate from one sample, sequenced in a study of response to subunit inactivated influenza vaccine. TCRdb fed the RT-PCR reads into MiXCR, producing one record per CDR3 protein. The sample includes about 570,000 distinct CDR3 sequences, 12% of them seen just once. This sample comprised PBMCs from blood, obtained on the day of vaccination. Receptors originate from a man between 50 and 59 years old who received an inactivated influenza vaccine.

The V call is TRBV7-9, the J call TRBJ2-5; a weak D match, TRBD2 (5 bases). V lost 5 bases and J 5 bases, leaving 9 bases between the germline ends. Looked up from germline, CDR1 is SEHNR and CDR2 is FQNEAQ (reference sequence). This CDR3 is built from 12 residues. The DNA for the CDR3 is TGTGCCAGCAGCCCTAGCCGGGAGACCCAGTACTTC. The encoded protein is CASSPSRETQYF.

This clonotype was recorded a few times. The chain employs TRBV4-2 and TRBJ1-2, with D maybe TRBD1 (6 bases). The germline V gene encodes CDR1 LGHNA and CDR2 YNFKEQ. V lost 0 bases and J 1 base, leaving 12 bases between the germline ends. The CDR3 is 16 residues long. The CDR3 region has the DNA TGTGCCAGCAGCCAAGAACGAAGGGGGTTTAACTATGGCTACACCTTC. Translated, it gives CASSQERRGFNYGYTF.

In this sample, this clonotype turned up a few times. This sequence joins TRBV4-3 and TRBJ2-7; D is possibly TRBD2 (5 bases). Germline CDR1 and CDR2: LGHNA and YSLEER. CDR3 length: 16 residues. Between the trimmed V and J ends, which lost 3 bases and 3 bases, there was a span of 18 bases. Here the CDR3 reads CASSQAYGISFYEQYF. The CDR3 coding sequence is TGCGCCAGCAGCCAGGCTTACGGGATCTCGTTCTACGAGCAGTACTTC.

This clonotype was found a few times. The chain couples TRBV7-2 to TRBJ1-2; 7 nucleotides line up with TRBD1. The length of the CDR3 is 14 residues. The junction had 2 bases not matched to a gene; V was cut back by 2 bases and J by 2 bases. The germline CDR1 and CDR2 sequences are SGHTA and FQGNSA. CDR3 loop: CASSLRTGNYGYTF. Here the CDR3 DNA reads TGTGCCAGCAGCTTACGGACAGGCAACTATGGCTACACCTTC. The full variable domain, in which reference TRBV7-2 and TRBJ1-2 provide the parts outside the CDR3, is GAGVSQSPSNKVTEKGKDVELRCDPISGHTALYWYRQSLGQGLEFLIYFQGNSAPDKSGLPSDRFSAERTGGSVSTLTIQRTQQEDSAVYLCASSLRTGNYGYTFGSGTRLTVV.

This clonotype was seen a handful of times. The chain recombines TRBV6-6 with TRBJ2-7; D not certain. Per the germline V gene, CDR1 is MNHNY and CDR2 is SVGAGI (reference sequence). V gave up 5 bases and J gave up 6 bases, with 11 bases separating them. The CDR3 extends over 12 amino acids. For the CDR3, the DNA is TGTGCCAGCAGTATTGCTCCGGGCGAGCAGTACTTC. As protein: CASSIAPGEQYF.

The chain employs TRBV12-3 or TRBV12-4 and TRBJ1-1; D possibly corresponds to TRBD1 (6 bases). There are 14 residues in the CDR3. Trimming took 6 bases from V and 3 from J, leaving 14 bases between them. In DNA, the CDR3 is TGTGCCAGCAGGCCCGGGACATATCACACTGAAGCTTTCTTT. It encodes CASRPGTYHTEAFF.

In its sample, this clonotype was seen a few times. The rearrangement joins TRBV6-1 to TRBJ1-2; no firm D call. Germline values: CDR1 MNHNS, CDR2 SASEGT. There are 14 residues in the CDR3. Trimming took 6 bases from V and 4 from J, leaving 15 bases between them. CDR3: CASRPQGQRYGYTF. The CDR3 DNA reads TGTGCCAGCAGACCACAAGGGCAGCGCTATGGCTACACCTTC.

The V gene is TRBV5-1, the J gene TRBJ1-1; TRBD1 matches at 11 bases. V dropped 0 bases and J dropped 3; count of bases not matched to a gene: 7. This CDR3 has 17 amino acids. Per germline, CDR1 SGHRS and CDR2 YFSETQ. Here the CDR3 reads CASSLAGQGAGDTEAFF. The CDR3, as DNA: TGCGCCAGCAGCTTGGCAGGACAGGGGGCCGGAGACACTGAAGCTTTCTTT.

This clonotype was seen more than once but under ten times. The chain links TRBV6-6 to TRBJ1-2, with D maybe TRBD1 (5 bases). Looked up from germline, CDR1 is MNHNY and CDR2 is SVGAGI (reference sequence). Trimming removed 0 bases at V and 6 bases at J, with 8 bases between. The CDR3 consists of 13 residues. CDR3 residues: CASSYSAGDGYTF. Written as DNA, the CDR3 is TGTGCCAGCAGTTACTCGGCGGGGGATGGCTACACCTTC.

There are many counts of this clonotype. The gene calls are TRBV20-1 and TRBJ2-3; 7 nucleotides agree with TRBD2. Germline trimming cut 2 bases from V and 1 base from J; bases unmatched to any gene: 3. Per germline, CDR1 DFQATT and CDR2 SNEGSKA (reference sequence). The CDR3 contains 14 residues. This CDR3 reads CSARTRGGTDTQYF. The CDR3 region has the DNA TGCAGTGCTAGAACCCGGGGGGGCACAGATACGCAGTATTTT.

This clonotype has just a few counts. This chain connects TRBV19 to TRBJ2-6; 9 nucleotides agree with TRBD2. V lost 5 bases, J lost 1 base, and 15 bases stayed unmatched. The CDR3 extends over 20 amino acids. The germline V gene encodes CDR1 LNHDA and CDR2 SQIVND (reference sequence). As DNA, the CDR3 is TGTGCCAGTAGTGCGAAAGCATTAGCGGGAGTCGGATCTGGGGCCAACGTCCTGACTTTC. Protein: CASSAKALAGVGSGANVLTF.

On this clonotype: Given a much more abundant clone one base away, this may be a read error. The rearrangement links TRBV12-3 or TRBV12-4 to TRBJ2-7; TRBD2 might be the D (6 bases). The CDR3 spans 15 residues. With 3 bases removed from V and 3 bases from J, the gap between germline ends came to 15 bases. CDR3 sequence: CASSFGLASNYEQYF. DNA of the CDR3: TGTGCCAGCAGTTTTGGGCTAGCGAGCAACTACGAGCAGTACTTC.

The sample holds a few counts of this clonotype. The rearrangement joins TRBV11-2 to TRBJ2-1; D is perhaps TRBD1 (5 bases). Trimming pared 4 bases from V and 3 bases from J, leaving 19 bases between. Per the germline V gene, CDR1 is SGHAT and CDR2 is FQNNGV. CDR3 length: 17 residues. As DNA, the CDR3 is TGTGCCAGCAGCTCCCTAAAGGGCAGGGAAAGCTACAATGAGCAGTTCTTC. Translated: CASSSLKGRESYNEQFF. The full variable domain, its missing parts supplied by reference TRBV11-2 and TRBJ2-1, is EAGVAQSPRYKIIEKRQSVAFWCNPISGHATLYWYQQILGQGPKLLIQFQNNGVVDDSQLPKDRFSAERLKGVDSTLKIQPAKLEDSAVYLCASSSLKGRESYNEQFFGPGTRLTVL.

In its sample, this clonotype was seen a few times. V usage is TRBV6-5 and J usage is TRBJ2-7, with a possible D match to TRBD2 (6 bases). CDR3 size: 12 residues. Germline loops: CDR1 MNHEY, CDR2 SVGAGI. Trimming stripped 3 bases from V and 6 bases from J, with 9 bases between. The CDR3 protein is CASSYFGSEQYF. CDR3 coding DNA: TGTGCCAGCAGTTATTTCGGGAGCGAGCAGTACTTC.

V is TRBV6-1 and J is TRBJ2-7, with TRBD2 identical over 7 bases. The CDR3 contains 14 residues. V was pared by 5 bases and J by 4 bases, with 8 bases of the junction left unmatched. The germline V gene encodes CDR1 MNHNS and CDR2 SASEGT. The CDR3 sequence: CASSPFQGGYEQYF. CDR3 bases: TGTGCCAGCAGTCCCTTTCAGGGAGGGTACGAGCAGTACTTC.

This clonotype has more than one count but fewer than ten. The chain uses TRBV19 and TRBJ1-6, with 9 bases lining up with TRBD1. V shed 7 bases and J 9 bases; nucleotides not matched to a gene: 7. The CDR3 spans 14 residues. Per the germline V gene, CDR1 is LNHDA and CDR2 is SQIVND (reference sequence). CDR3 in amino acids: CASNPTGGGSPLHF. CDR3 nucleotide sequence: TGTGCCAGTAACCCGACAGGGGGAGGTTCACCCCTCCACTTT.

This sequence joins TRBV7-8 and TRBJ2-7; D may be TRBD1 (5 bases). Trimming left V 2 bases short and J 3 bases short, with 14 bases between. Germline CDR1 SGHVS, CDR2 FQNEAQ. The CDR3 has 15 residues. The CDR3 nucleotides are TGTGCCAGCAGCTTATTCCCTGGGGCTTACTACGAGCAGTACTTC. This translates into CASSLFPGAYYEQYF.

This clonotype was seen a few times. The J gene is TRBJ2-1, the V gene TRBV3-1; 8 bases fit TRBD2. After removal of 0 bases from V and 1 base from J, the junction contained 11 bases not matched to a gene. The germline V gene encodes CDR1 LGHDT and CDR2 YNNKEL (reference sequence). CDR3 length: 19 amino acids. In DNA form, the CDR3 reads TGTGCCAGCAGCCAAGACCCACCTAATAGCGGGGCGTCCTACAATGAGCAGTTCTTC. This encodes CASSQDPPNSGASYNEQFF.

Many counts were recorded for this clonotype. This rearrangement joins TRBV12-3 or TRBV12-4 to TRBJ2-1; D is uncertain. This CDR3 contains 10 residues. V dropped 9 bases and J dropped 9 bases, with 9 bases sitting between them. CDR3 in DNA: TGTGCCAGTTCAGGTGGTGAGCAGTTCTTC. Protein product: CASSGGEQFF.

This clonotype came up a few times. The chain joins TRBV19 to TRBJ2-7, with 7 bases that match TRBD1. From germline, CDR1 is LNHDA and CDR2 SQIVND (reference sequence). The CDR3 extends over 15 amino acids. V shed 4 bases and J 2 bases; nucleotides not matched to a gene: 8. CDR3 sequence: CASSNNHGTAYEQYF. CDR3 sequence (DNA): TGTGCCAGTAGTAACAACCATGGGACAGCCTACGAGCAGTACTTC.

This clonotype showed up just a few times. This rearrangement joins TRBV5-1 to TRBJ1-1; D not certain. Germline CDR1 SGHRS, CDR2 YFSETQ. The CDR3 length is 13 residues. Between the trimmed V and J ends, which lost 2 bases and 8 bases, there was a span of 13 bases. CDR3 nucleotide sequence: TGCGCCAGCAGCTTCTTATCTTCGAGGGAAGCTTTCTTT. The encoded protein is CASSFLSSREAFF.